The 5 T cell receptor beta chains in this list originate from one sample, sequenced in a study of blood T cell repertoires in COVID-19. The data were produced by immunoSEQ multiplex PCR, yet TCRdb's version contains in-frame clones alone and is incomplete. The repertoire holds about 76,000 clones, with roughly 85% as singletons. Sequencing was performed on peripheral blood. Source of these receptors: a man in his fifties with COVID-19, enrolled during active disease.

The chain combines TRBV4-1 with TRBJ2-2; D gene ambiguous. CDR1 MGHRA and CDR2 YSYEKL come from the germline V gene. The CDR3 covers 12 residues. With 5 bases removed from V and 7 bases from J, the gap between germline ends came to 8 bases. The CDR3 reads CASSGGLGELFF. DNA for the CDR3: TGCGCCAGCAGCGGTGGCCTCGGGGAGCTGTTTTTT.

This clone was seen only once. The chain carries TRBV5-4 and TRBJ1-1; no firm D call. The ends were cut back, 4 bases at V and 6 bases at J, with 16 bases in the middle. The germline gives CDR1 SGHNT, CDR2 YYREEE (reference sequence). The CDR3 is made up of 14 amino acids. CDR3 DNA: TGTGCCAGCAGCCTCCCGGGTCGAGGCGCTGAAGCTTTCTTT. It yields the protein CASSLPGRGAEAFF.

The rearrangement links TRBV21-1 to TRBJ1-1; TRBD1 is taken as the D call from the table, unchecked against the DNA. TRBV21-1 is noted as a pseudogene. The CDR3 runs to 16 residues. The chain's CDR3 is CASSKPAGYRNTEAFF. The DNA for the CDR3 is TGTGCCAGCAGCAAACCGGCAGGGTACAGGAACACTGAAGCTTTCTTT.

The chain couples TRBV4-1 to TRBJ1-1; maybe TRBD1 (5 bases). Germline V gene data show CDR1 as MGHRA and CDR2 as YSYEKL. V lost 4 bases and J lost 7, with 25 bases in between. This CDR3 comprises 17 residues. CDR3: CASSRDARVLSGDEAFF. For the CDR3, the DNA is TGCGCCAGCAGCCGGGACGCCCGGGTATTGAGCGGGGATGAAGCTTTCTTT.

This chain uses TRBV5-1 with TRBJ2-2, with D uncertain. Looked up from germline, CDR1 is SGHRS and CDR2 is YFSETQ. CDR3 size: 16 residues. V was trimmed by 0 bases and J by 4 bases, leaving 13 bases between them. The CDR3 DNA is TGCGCCAGCAGCTTGGTTTTACAGTCAGGCACCGGGGAGCTGTTTTTT. It is translated as CASSLVLQSGTGELFF. Full variable domain (rest looked up from reference TRBV5-1 and TRBJ2-2): KAGVTQTPRYLIKTRGQQVTLSCSPISGHRSVSWYQQTPGQGLQFLFEYFSETQRNKGNFPGRFSGRQFSNSRSEMNVSTLELGDSALYLCASSLVLQSGTGELFFGEGSRLTVL.